This TCR beta chain was retrieved from a study of blood T cell repertoires in COVID-19. Overall study context: Sites in the United States, Italy and Spain provided acute and convalescent COVID-19 samples. The cDNA or gDNA used as material had been derived from T cells, B-cell-depleted T cells, or PBMCs.

This CDR3 is built from 14 residues. CDR1 LGHDT and CDR2 YNNKEL come from the germline V gene (reference sequence). V was trimmed by 1 base and J by 1 base, leaving 7 bases between them. TCRdb's table, derived via immunoSEQ multiplex PCR, lists solely in-frame clones and lacks some. In the table there are a few hundred thousand clones, more than 70% of which are singletons. Sequences were obtained from peripheral blood. The sequence derives from a young man who had recovered from COVID-19. The J gene is TRBJ1-1, the V gene TRBV3-1 (or the pseudogene TRBV3-2); D not resolved. The DNA of the CDR3 is TGTGCCAGCAGCCAAGTTCCGGGGAACACTGAAGCTTTCTTT. Its translation is CASSQVPGNTEAFF.